This T cell receptor beta chain was retrieved from a study of Graves' ophthalmopathy and Graves' hyperthyroidism (dated by TCRdb to between 2018 and 2020). In the study overall: Stable hyperthyroidism was defined as no progression to ophthalmopathy within 18 months of follow-up. A discovery set of 100 patients (43 ophthalmopathy, about 55 stable hyperthyroidism) was enrolled to explore V-J signatures distinguishing ophthalmopathy from hyperthyroidism. T-cell repertoires of thyroid tissue and blood were compared in several hyperthyroidism patients. The independent validation cohort included about 19 hyperthyroidism patients plus 17 patients who later progressed from hyperthyroidism to ophthalmopathy. The study used signatures of the TCR beta repertoire to tell Graves' ophthalmopathy apart from Graves' hyperthyroidism and to predict which patients would progress to ophthalmopathy. In total, 120 to 150 blood samples were TCR-sequenced: approximately 42 ophthalmopathy, about 75 hyperthyroidism and some 17 hyperthyroidism-to-ophthalmopathy patients. After sampling, hyperthyroidism patients received methimazole starting at 30 mg daily, and ophthalmopathy patients received high-dose intravenous methylprednisolone. Study-level results and caveats: In validation, the model predicted ophthalmopathy progression with 70.59% sensitivity and approximately 72% specificity; fewer than 15 predicted patients were CT-confirmed with GO in a median of around 6 months. No statistical method was used to set the sample size in advance, and the investigators knew which group each participant was assigned to. In cross-validation, the 13-signature model distinguished ophthalmopathy from stable hyperthyroidism with approximately 90% sensitivity and around 83% specificity, while in the test set the corresponding values were roughly 80% and 75%. Most of the expanded thyroid clonotypes with a frequency above 0.001 were also detected in blood, and it was suggested that the thyroid immune response may be reflected by blood repertoires.

For repertoire sequencing, TCR beta CDR3 regions were amplified from RNA transcripts. The first round was an RT-PCR using HTBI primers with the Qiagen OneStep RT-PCR kit, and this first round was followed by a second-round multiplex PCR, then size selection and purification. Sequencing of the libraries was carried out on an Illumina HiSeq2000 in paired-end mode with 100 bp reads. As for the authors' bioinformatics: SOAPnuke was used to process the reads, removing any read that contained adapters or uncalled bases, had a mean Phred below 15, or lacked an exact match to the constant primer or identifier. High-quality paired reads were merged with COPE v1.2.5. Unique nucleotide sequences were defined as clonotypes and aligned to IMGT TRB V, D and J references using MiTCR v1.1. The analysis was limited to V-J combinations with a frequency above 0.0001, which together covered 98% to 99.2% of repertoires. A TCR clonal expansion and chaos score per V-J combination was defined as the ratio of F50 clonal expansion to chaos observed in the TCRdist matrix. Welch's t-statistics and random forest were used to reduce features to about a dozen V-J combinations, which were fed into a naive Bayes classifier. Thyroid-blood repertoire similarity was quantified with the Morisita-Horn index. Using fastp trimming at Q25 and MiXCR clonotype assembly, TCRdb reanalyzed the public sequencing data and kept in-frame beta chains. Here each entry gathers all rows of one CDR3 protein and keeps the most common genes and DNA. The V and J calls shown here were made by TCRdb, not taken from the authors' results. For this sample there are about 550,000 distinct CDR3 sequences; just under 40% appear just once. The ten largest clones represent approximately 4.1% of the sample.

The CDR3 covers 14 residues, taking in both the cysteine and the phenylalanine. The kept DNA is CDR3 alone, 42 bases in frame from the first base. V was cut back by 0 bases and J by 13 bases, leaving a gap of 13 bases between them. From the germline V gene, CDR1 is MGHRA and CDR2 is YSYEKL. Patients with hyperthyroidism were aged 18 to 65 years, had been newly diagnosed, and had a disease duration of less than 2 months. Anyone with other autoimmune diseases, uncontrolled infections, pregnancy or lactation was excluded from the study. Diagnosis relied on clinical symptoms, serum thyroxine, TRAb, thyroid ultrasound and orbital computed tomography. Total RNA was extracted using Trizol reagent, and RNA quality was checked on an Agilent 2100 Bioanalyzer. This clonotype was seen a few times. It lacks a known antigen. Per-base quality was not reported, and no clone a single base away is much larger than it.

The TCR was taken from an adult man with Graves' hyperthyroidism. The chain was built from TRBV4-1 and TRBJ1-6; the D gene is unclear. The sample consisted of peripheral blood or thyroid tissue (not recorded which). For the CDR3, the sequence is CASSQDGLRIPLHF. The nucleotide sequence reads as follows: TGCGCCAGCAGCCAAGACGGCCTGCGGATCCCCCTCCACTTT.